Below are 27 T cell receptor beta chains sequenced from a single sample in a study of T cells in Graves' hyperthyroidism and ophthalmopathy. Amplification yielded TCR beta CDR3 regions, with RNA transcripts as the source. A first-round RT-PCR of the TCR CDR3 used the HTBI primer set. TCRdb re-called the multiplex PCR reads through MiXCR, storing one row per CDR3 protein. This sample has about 290,000 distinct CDR3 sequences, with approximately 12% found just once. What was sequenced was blood. Receptors originate from a woman between 25 and 40 years old with Graves' hyperthyroidism that later progressed to Graves' ophthalmopathy.

This clonotype has at least ten counts. V is TRBV30 and J is TRBJ1-2; possible D gene TRBD1, 6 bases. There are 14 residues in the CDR3. Per germline, CDR1 GTSNPN and CDR2 SVGIG (reference sequence). Trimming pared 7 bases from V and 3 bases from J, leaving 18 bases between. In DNA, the CDR3 is TGTGCCTTGAACAGGGAGTTGGGCCACTATGGCTACACCTTC. Its translation: CALNRELGHYGYTF.

On this clonotype: This sequence may be a read error, since a much larger clone differs from it by one base. The conserved final phenylalanine or tryptophan is absent from the CDR3, which likely points to a read error. The rearrangement links TRBV20-1 to TRBJ2-2; D call uncertain. Germline V gives CDR1 DFQATT, CDR2 SNEGSKA (reference sequence). This CDR3 spans 13 amino acids. Trimming stripped 5 bases from V and 5 bases from J, with 12 bases between. The CDR3 sequence is CSAPITPTGELFL. The CDR3 nucleotides read TGCAGTGCTCCGATCACCCCGACCGGGGAGCTGTTTCTT.

This clonotype was seen at least ten times. V and J are TRBV7-9 and TRBJ2-5, with 7 bases matching TRBD2. V lost 3 bases and J lost 2; bases outside the gene matches: 6. Germline loops: CDR1 SEHNR, CDR2 FQNEAQ (reference sequence). This CDR3 has 15 residues. The CDR3 sequence: CASSLVPSGQETQYF. The CDR3 coding sequence is TGTGCCAGCAGCTTGGTGCCTAGCGGACAAGAGACCCAGTACTTC.

This clonotype showed up many times. V usage is TRBV12-3 or TRBV12-4 and J usage is TRBJ2-1; D unresolved. This CDR3 is 12 amino acids long. The V end was cut by 3 bases, the J end by 8 bases, with 8 bases between. The CDR3 nucleotides read TGTGCCAGCAGTTTTGTCGAGGATGAGCAGTTCTTC. Amino acids: CASSFVEDEQFF.

There are a few counts of this clonotype. The CDR3 sequence is CASSLGAPGGTYYNEQFF. In nucleotides, the CDR3 is TGTGCCAGCAGCTTAGGGGCCCCTGGCGGGACCTACTACAATGAGCAGTTCTTC. The chain employs TRBV7-3 and TRBJ2-1, with a possible D match to TRBD2 (6 bases). Germline assignment: CDR1 SGHTA and CDR2 FQGTGA. CDR3 size: 18 residues. V was trimmed by 2 bases and J by 3 bases, leaving 20 bases between them. Full variable domain (missing parts from reference TRBV7-3 and TRBJ2-1): GAGVSQTPSNKVTEKGKYVELRCDPISGHTALYWYRQSLGQGPEFLIYFQGTGAADDSGLPNDRFFAVRPEGSVSTLKIQRTERGDSAVYLCASSLGAPGGTYYNEQFFGPGTRLTVL.

This clonotype occurred many times. The rearrangement joins TRBV7-6 to TRBJ1-2; tentative D call: TRBD1 (5 bases). The CDR3 spans 15 residues. With 5 bases removed from V and 1 base from J, the gap between germline ends came to 14 bases. Germline V gene lookup returns CDR1 SGHVS and CDR2 FNYEAQ. CDR3 in amino acids: CASSPAGRSNYGYTF. DNA of the CDR3: TGTGCCAGCAGCCCGGCAGGGAGGAGTAACTATGGCTACACCTTC. Full variable domain (remainder filled in from reference TRBV7-6 and TRBJ1-2): GAGVSQSPRYKVTKRGQDVALRCDPISGHVSLYWYRQALGQGPEFLTYFNYEAQQDKSGLPNDRFSAERPEGSISTLTIQRTEQRDSAMYRCASSPAGRSNYGYTFGSGTRLTVV.

This clonotype was seen a handful of times. J is TRBJ2-3 and V is TRBV9; weak D call: TRBD2 (5 bases). The CDR3 has 13 residues. V shed 6 bases and J shed 0 bases, with 8 bases lying between them. Germline-derived CDR1 and CDR2 are SGDLS and YYNGEE. As DNA, the CDR3 is TGTGCCAGCACTCGGGATAGCACAGATACGCAGTATTTT. Translated, it gives CASTRDSTDTQYF.

The chain is built from TRBV19 and TRBJ1-1; possibly TRBD1 for D (6 bases). The CDR3 has 14 residues. Germline V gives CDR1 LNHDA, CDR2 SQIVND (reference sequence). Trimming shortened V by 6 bases and J by 5 bases, and 16 bases separated the two germline ends. The CDR3 is CASRITQGWTEAFF. The CDR3 bases are TGTGCCAGTAGGATAACACAGGGTTGGACTGAAGCTTTCTTT.

This clonotype was recorded at least ten times. The V and J genes are TRBV7-9 and TRBJ1-1; no firm D call. The CDR3 totals 12 residues. Germline CDR1 and CDR2: SEHNR and FQNEAQ (reference sequence). The germline V and J ends were trimmed by 7 bases and 4 bases, with 10 bases remaining between them. In DNA, the CDR3 is TGTGCCAGCAACTACTGGAGCACTGAAGCTTTCTTT. It is translated as CASNYWSTEAFF.

This clonotype was detected ten times or more. The V call is TRBV30, the J call TRBJ2-3; TRBD2 matches 7 bases. Trimming removed 8 bases from V and 7 bases from J; junction bases left unmatched: 12. Germline CDR1 GTSNPN, CDR2 SVGIG (reference sequence). This CDR3 has 13 residues. CDR3 bases: TGTGCCCGAGAGCGGGAAACTGGTAATACGCAGTATTTT. Amino acids: CARERETGNTQYF.

This clonotype was recorded many times. V and J are TRBV4-2 and TRBJ2-7; 11 bases line up with TRBD1. The germline V gene has CDR1 LGHNA and CDR2 YNFKEQ. After removal of 0 bases from V and 4 bases from J, the junction contained 2 bases not matched to a gene. The CDR3 has 15 residues. DNA for the CDR3: TGTGCCAGCAGCCAAGAGGACAGGGGGCAGTACGAGCAGTACTTC. Translated, it gives CASSQEDRGQYEQYF.

The V call is TRBV19, the J call TRBJ2-1; 12 bases agree with TRBD2. Unmatched junction bases numbered 6, after V lost 6 bases and J lost 0 bases. The CDR3 is 17 residues long. Germline V gene lookup returns CDR1 LNHDA and CDR2 SQIVND (reference sequence). The CDR3 loop is CASSPTSGGSSYNEQFF. As DNA, the CDR3 is TGTGCCAGTAGCCCGACTAGCGGGGGAAGCTCCTACAATGAGCAGTTCTTC.

This clonotype came up many times. This chain joins TRBV2 and TRBJ1-2, with D uncertain. V was clipped by 6 bases and J by 4 bases, with 9 bases between them. Germline assignment: CDR1 SNHLY and CDR2 FYNNEI. CDR3 size: 12 residues. CDR3: CASRVGSYGYTF. The CDR3 nucleotides read TGTGCCAGCAGGGTCGGGTCCTATGGCTACACCTTC.

This clonotype was seen only once. The gene calls are TRBV11-2 and TRBJ1-6; TRBD1 matches at 10 bases. The CDR3 loop spans 15 amino acids. J lost 7 bases, V lost 5 bases, and 5 bases had no gene match. CDR1 SGHAT and CDR2 FQNNGV come from the germline V gene. The CDR3 DNA is TGTGCCAGCAGCCGTGGGGACAGGGGAAATTCACCCCTCCACTTT. The encoded protein is CASSRGDRGNSPLHF. Full variable domain (remainder filled in from reference TRBV11-2 and TRBJ1-6): EAGVAQSPRYKIIEKRQSVAFWCNPISGHATLYWYQQILGQGPKLLIQFQNNGVVDDSQLPKDRFSAERLKGVDSTLKIQPAKLEDSAVYLCASSRGDRGNSPLHFGNGTRLTVT.

This clonotype was seen only a few times. V gene TRBV3-1 combines with J gene TRBJ2-5; D remains ambiguous. Looked up from germline, CDR1 is LGHDT and CDR2 is YNNKEL (reference sequence). V was shortened by 0 bases and J by 4 bases, with 9 bases between the two germline ends. The CDR3 covers 14 residues. CDR3 nucleotide sequence: TGTGCCAGCAGCCAAGATATTGAGACAGAGACCCAGTACTTC. As protein: CASSQDIETETQYF.

This clonotype has just a few counts. V is TRBV4-1 and J is TRBJ2-2; 11 positions match TRBD2. CDR1 is MGHRA and CDR2 is YSYEKL in the germline V gene. Germline trimming cut 1 base from V and 1 base from J; bases unmatched to any gene: 2. There are 17 residues in the CDR3. This CDR3 is CASSQGLAGLNTGELFF. CDR3 DNA: TGCGCCAGCAGCCAAGGACTAGCGGGGCTGAACACCGGGGAGCTGTTTTTT.

This clonotype has more than one count but fewer than ten. A much bigger clone sits one base away, suggesting this may be a read error. V is TRBV2 and J is TRBJ2-2; D is possibly TRBD1 (5 bases). The CDR3 is made up of 16 amino acids. CDR1 and CDR2 (germline): SNHLY, FYNNEI. The DNA for the CDR3 is TGTGCCAGCAGTTACTCACAGGCGATAAACACCAGGGAGCTGTTTTTT. This codes for CASSYSQAINTRELFF.

This clonotype has a count of ten or more. The chain uses TRBV7-3 and TRBJ1-2; D not certain. This CDR3 has 15 amino acids. V was clipped by 2 bases and J by 2 bases, with 12 bases between them. CDR1 and CDR2 (germline): SGHTA, FQGTGA. The CDR3 reads CASSLYSILNYGYTF. The CDR3 DNA sequence: TGTGCCAGCAGCTTATACAGCATACTAAACTATGGCTACACCTTC.

The chain recombines TRBV27 with TRBJ1-2; D unclear. Germline lookup yields CDR1 MNHEY and CDR2 SMNVEV (reference sequence). Trimming took off 10 bases at V and 7 bases at J, with 13 bases between the two ends. This CDR3 is built from 11 residues. The CDR3 is CATNGDPGYTF. DNA for the CDR3: TGTGCCACCAACGGAGACCCTGGCTACACCTTC.

With regard to this clonotype: This could be a read error, since a much larger clone is one nucleotide away. This chain links TRBV12-3 or TRBV12-4 with TRBJ2-5, with D perhaps matching TRBD2 (6 bases). V was pared by 11 bases and J by 5 bases, with 18 bases between. The CDR3 length is 13 residues. This CDR3 reads CAVSGGRDETQYF. CDR3 nucleotide sequence: TGTGCCGTTTCCGGGGGACGGGACGAGACCCAGTACTTC.

This clonotype was recorded many times. The CDR3 sequence is CASSLERLGQTGAEAFF. The CDR3 DNA sequence: TGTGCCAGCAGCTTAGAGAGACTGGGACAGACTGGCGCTGAAGCTTTCTTT. The chain uses TRBV11-2 and TRBJ1-1; 7 positions agree with TRBD1. V lost 0 bases, J lost 6 bases, and 13 bases stayed unmatched. Germline V gene lookup returns CDR1 SGHAT and CDR2 FQNNGV. This CDR3 is 17 amino acids long.

The chain uses TRBV2 and TRBJ1-6; TRBD1 aligns across 7 bases. Unmatched junction bases numbered 9, after V lost 6 bases and J lost 7 bases. CDR3 length: 15 residues. Germline values: CDR1 SNHLY, CDR2 FYNNEI. The CDR3 region has the DNA TGTGCCAGCAGACAGACAGGGTCCTGGAATTCACCCCTCCACTTT. This sequence encodes CASRQTGSWNSPLHF.

This clonotype has ten or more counts. The chain links TRBV20-1 to TRBJ2-2; 10 nucleotides match TRBD2. The CDR3 loop spans 17 amino acids. Germline V lookup: CDR1 DFQATT, CDR2 SNEGSKA (reference sequence). V shed 0 bases, J shed 6 bases, and the junction held 10 bases outside the gene matches. Here the CDR3 reads CSARDRLLAGTPGELFF. The CDR3 bases are TGCAGTGCTAGAGATCGTCTACTAGCGGGAACTCCCGGGGAGCTGTTTTTT.

The chain recombines TRBV7-2 with TRBJ2-1; 7 bases match TRBD1. The V segment lost 4 bases and the J segment 4 bases; nucleotides outside the gene matches: 4. This CDR3 contains 14 residues. Germline CDR1 and CDR2: SGHTA and FQGNSA. CDR3 DNA: TGTGCCAGCAGCTATACAGGGGCATACAATGAGCAGTTCTTC. This translates into CASSYTGAYNEQFF.

This clonotype was seen ten or more times. This sequence joins TRBV11-2 and TRBJ2-5, with TRBD2 matching over 7 bases. Trimming removed 5 bases from V and 2 bases from J; junction bases left unmatched: 8. This CDR3 region has 15 residues. From germline, CDR1 is SGHAT and CDR2 FQNNGV. The CDR3 bases are TGTGCCAGCAGCATCTCCGGGACTAAGCAAGAGACCCAGTACTTC. Translated, it gives CASSISGTKQETQYF.

This clonotype was counted many times. This chain uses TRBV27 with TRBJ2-5, with 9 bases matching TRBD1. Looked up from germline, CDR1 is MNHEY and CDR2 is SMNVEV (reference sequence). The trim removed 5 bases at V and 2 bases at J, leaving 9 bases unmatched. This CDR3 region has 16 residues. The CDR3 region has the DNA TGTGCCAGCAGTGATACAGGGGGCCTATGGCAAGAGACCCAGTACTTC. Translation gives CASSDTGGLWQETQYF.

This clonotype was observed a handful of times. The chain recombines TRBV4-1 with TRBJ2-7, with 11 bases lining up with TRBD1. There are 21 residues in the CDR3. Germline V gene sequence: CDR1 MGHRA, CDR2 YSYEKL. V lost 0 bases to trimming and J lost 4 bases; unmatched junction nucleotides: 20. CDR3 nucleotides: TGCGCCAGCAGCCAAGATCGATTTGGGACAGGGGGGCGCGGGAGGATTTACGAGCAGTACTTC. Residues: CASSQDRFGTGGRGRIYEQYF.